Following are 27 T cell receptor beta chains from one sample sequenced in a study of blood T cell repertoires in COVID-19. Libraries were prepared by immunoSEQ multiplex PCR; TCRdb keeps only in-frame clonotypes and omits some of them. The repertoire holds more than 80,000 clones, with under 90% as singletons. The sample taken for sequencing was peripheral blood. The receptor source for this set is a human donor with active COVID-19. The donor label of this sample is uncertain.

The chain recombines TRBV19 with TRBJ2-7, with D possibly TRBD1 on 6 matching bases. The V end was cut by 1 base, the J end by 3 bases, with 10 bases between. CDR3 length equals 14 residues. Germline V CDR1 and CDR2: LNHDA, SQIVND (reference sequence). The CDR3 DNA sequence: TGTGCCAGTAGTATAGCGGCCAGGGGCTACGAGCAGTACTTC. Translated: CASSIAARGYEQYF.

The J gene is TRBJ2-2, the V gene TRBV4-3, with D tentatively TRBD1 (5 bases). CDR1 LGHNA and CDR2 YSLEER come from the germline V gene. V gave up 3 bases and J gave up 5 bases, with 10 bases separating them. This CDR3 contains 14 residues. CDR3 residues: CASSQGQGTGELFF. In DNA form, the CDR3 reads TGCGCCAGCAGCCAGGGTCAGGGTACCGGGGAGCTGTTTTTT.

The chain combines TRBV5-4 with TRBJ2-5, with D perhaps matching TRBD1 (6 bases). The CDR3 contains 15 residues. V shed 4 bases and J shed 4 bases, with 17 bases lying between them. The germline V gene encodes CDR1 SGHNT and CDR2 YYREEE (reference sequence). CDR3 loop: CASSRRDTVGETQYF. CDR3 sequence (DNA): TGTGCCAGCAGCCGACGGGACACTGTGGGAGAGACCCAGTACTTC.

The CDR3 protein is CASSQALAGSYNEQFF. The CDR3 DNA is TGCGCCAGCAGCCAAGCACTAGCGGGGTCTTACAATGAGCAGTTCTTC. The chain has TRBV4-1 and TRBJ2-1; TRBD2 agrees at 10 bases. In germline, CDR1 is MGHRA, CDR2 YSYEKL. This CDR3 comprises 16 residues. With 1 base clipped from V and 4 bases from J, the junction kept 4 bases outside the gene matches.

This rearrangement joins TRBV28 to TRBJ2-1; TRBD1 matches at 8 bases. In germline, CDR1 is MDHEN, CDR2 SYDVKM. Trimming at V came to 2 bases and at J to 7 bases, leaving 7 bases not matched to a gene. The CDR3 covers 15 residues. The CDR3 sequence: CASSLPPRTGNEQFF. The CDR3 DNA reads TGTGCCAGCAGTTTACCCCCCAGGACAGGGAATGAGCAGTTCTTC.

CDR3 sequence (DNA): TGCGCCAGCAGCCAAGAATGGAGGCGGGCTTCTCAAGAGACCCAGTACTTC. This encodes CASSQEWRRASQETQYF. The gene calls are TRBV4-3 and TRBJ2-5, with D maybe TRBD2 (5 bases). Germline assignment: CDR1 LGHNA and CDR2 YSLEER. V lost 0 bases to trimming and J lost 2 bases, with 16 bases between them. The CDR3 contains 17 residues.

The V call is TRBV28, the J call TRBJ1-4, with 9 bases fitting TRBD1. Trimming took 5 bases from V and 7 from J; bases not matched to a gene: 8. The CDR3 totals 15 residues. Germline-derived CDR1 and CDR2 are MDHEN and SYDVKM. The CDR3 DNA reads as TGTGCCAGCAGTCACTTGGGACAGGGTGGTGAAAAACTGTTTTTT. The encoded protein is CASSHLGQGGEKLFF.

The CDR3 DNA follows: TGTGCCAGCACGGGACACATGAACACTGAAGCTTTCTTT. Amino acid sequence: CASTGHMNTEAFF. The V call is TRBV25-1, the J call TRBJ1-1; perhaps TRBD1 as D (6 bases). This CDR3 contains 13 residues. The germline V gene encodes CDR1 MGHDK and CDR2 SYGVNS. Between the trimmed V and J ends, which lost 7 bases and 0 bases, there was a span of 9 bases.

CDR3 residues: CASRGQQETQYF. Here the CDR3 DNA reads TGTGCCAGCAGGGGGCAACAAGAGACCCAGTACTTC. The rearrangement uses TRBV28 and TRBJ2-5, with D maybe TRBD1 (5 bases). There are 12 residues in the CDR3. Germline V gene data show CDR1 as MDHEN and CDR2 as SYDVKM. Trimming left V 6 bases short and J 2 bases short, with 7 bases between.

This chain connects TRBV5-1 to TRBJ2-2; 7 bases match TRBD1. The CDR3 is made up of 16 amino acids. V was clipped by 0 bases and J by 6 bases; unmatched bases: 8. Germline values: CDR1 SGHRS, CDR2 YFSETQ. The CDR3 loop reads CASSLVPTGFAGELFF. The CDR3 DNA reads TGCGCCAGCAGCTTGGTTCCGACAGGGTTCGCCGGGGAGCTGTTTTTT. Drawing the rest from reference TRBV5-1 and TRBJ2-2, the complete variable domain is KAGVTQTPRYLIKTRGQQVTLSCSPISGHRSVSWYQQTPGQGLQFLFEYFSETQRNKGNFPGRFSGRQFSNSRSEMNVSTLELGDSALYLCASSLVPTGFAGELFFGEGSRLTVL.

This clone appeared a single time. V gene TRBV9 combines with J gene TRBJ2-1; 9 bases align to TRBD2. The CDR3 extends over 16 amino acids. The ends lost 3 bases at V and 8 bases at J; junction bases unmatched: 12. Germline CDR1 SGDLS, CDR2 YYNGEE. CDR3 sequence: CASSGRSSGVFDEQFF. CDR3 DNA sequence: TGTGCCAGCAGCGGCCGTTCTAGCGGGGTGTTCGATGAGCAGTTCTTC.

V is TRBV5-6 and J is TRBJ2-7, with 7 bases that match TRBD1. The CDR3 spans 13 residues. Germline V gene data show CDR1 as SGHDT and CDR2 as YYEEEE. V lost 5 bases, J lost 10 bases, and 12 bases stayed unmatched. DNA for the CDR3: TGTGCCAGCAGTTCACAGGGGTTGTCCCCTCAGTACTTC. It codes for CASSSQGLSPQYF.

This sequence joins TRBV18 and TRBJ2-2, with D possibly matching TRBD2 (5 bases). V was trimmed by 6 bases and J by 4 bases, leaving 12 bases between them. The CDR3 has 14 amino acids. The germline gives CDR1 KGHSH, CDR2 LQKENI. The CDR3 DNA is TGTGCCAGCTCTCAGCGGCTGGGCACCGGGGAGCTGTTTTTT. This gives the protein CASSQRLGTGELFF.

This chain uses TRBV5-4 with TRBJ2-7; TRBD2 agrees at 10 bases. There are 14 residues in the CDR3. The V gene's germline CDR1 is SGHNT and CDR2 YYREEE (reference sequence). Losses at the gene ends were 6 bases for V and 5 bases for J; bases not matched to a gene: 8. The chain's CDR3 is CASTRTSGSHEQYF. DNA of the CDR3: TGTGCCAGCACCAGGACTAGCGGTAGCCACGAGCAGTACTTC.

The V call is TRBV28, the J call TRBJ1-6; 9 bases map to TRBD1. The junction had 7 bases not matched to a gene; V was cut back by 7 bases and J by 0 bases. The CDR3 is 17 amino acids. CDR1 is MDHEN and CDR2 is SYDVKM in the germline V gene. Written as DNA, the CDR3 is TGTGCCAGCACGACAGGGGGTTGGTCCTCCTATAATTCACCCCTCCACTTT. Its protein is CASTTGGWSSYNSPLHF.

The chain carries TRBV11-2 and TRBJ1-4, with TRBD1 identical over 9 bases. The CDR3 is 16 residues long. CDR1 is SGHAT, CDR2 FQNNGV, per germline. With V trimmed by 2 bases and J by 3 bases, 4 bases remained unmatched. The CDR3 spells CASSLRGTGPNEKLFF. CDR3 DNA sequence: TGTGCCAGCAGCTTACGTGGGACAGGGCCTAATGAAAAACTGTTTTTT.

The rearrangement joins TRBV27 to TRBJ2-3, with 11 bases fitting TRBD1. The V gene's germline CDR1 is MNHEY and CDR2 SMNVEV (reference sequence). V dropped 5 bases and J dropped 2; count of bases not matched to a gene: 12. This CDR3 has 18 residues. In DNA, the CDR3 is TGTGCCAGCAGTCGGACAGGGGGCCTTTACTCCGTCACAGATACGCAGTATTTT. It yields the protein CASSRTGGLYSVTDTQYF.

The chain couples TRBV7-9 to TRBJ1-5; D uncertain. Germline-derived CDR1 and CDR2 are SEHNR and FQNEAQ (reference sequence). V was pared by 4 bases and J by 0 bases, with 7 bases between. This CDR3 comprises 14 residues. The CDR3 nucleotides read TGTGCCAGCAGCTCTACAGTTAGCAATCAGCCCCAGCATTTT. Translating gives CASSSTVSNQPQHF.

This clone was detected only once. The chain uses TRBV4-1 and TRBJ2-7; D call uncertain. Trimming pared 0 bases from V and 4 bases from J, leaving 7 bases between. The CDR3 runs to 13 residues. CDR1 and CDR2 (germline): MGHRA, YSYEKL. The CDR3 protein is CASSQERTYEQYF. The CDR3 DNA follows: TGCGCCAGCAGCCAAGAGCGCACTTACGAGCAGTACTTC.

The chain employs TRBV5-1 and TRBJ1-6, with TRBD1 matching over 8 bases. Trimming at V came to 4 bases and at J to 1 base, leaving 1 base not matched to a gene. This CDR3 has 15 residues. The germline CDR1 and CDR2 sequences are SGHRS and YFSETQ. CDR3 bases: TGCGCCAGCAGCCAGGGGGCATCCTATAATTCACCCCTCCACTTT. It specifies CASSQGASYNSPLHF.

The V and J genes are TRBV3-1 (or the pseudogene TRBV3-2) and TRBJ1-4; D not resolved. This CDR3 region has 15 residues. The V and J ends lost 2 bases and 1 base respectively, with 8 bases between them. CDR1 and CDR2 (germline): LGHDT, YNNKEL (reference sequence). CDR3 amino acids: CASSQFEGTNEKLFF. Here the CDR3 DNA reads TGTGCCAGCAGCCAATTCGAGGGAACTAATGAAAAACTGTTTTTT.

The chain couples TRBV19 to TRBJ2-3, with D perhaps matching TRBD2 (7 bases). This CDR3 is 15 amino acids long. The V gene lost 8 bases and the J gene lost 1 base, with 16 bases spanning the gap. Per the germline V gene, CDR1 is LNHDA and CDR2 is SQIVND (reference sequence). CDR3 DNA sequence: TGTGCCAGTGTGGATGGGGGGGCGGGCACAGATACGCAGTATTTT. Protein: CASVDGGAGTDTQYF.

J is TRBJ2-5 and V is TRBV19; possibly TRBD1 for D (5 bases). The V gene's germline CDR1 is LNHDA and CDR2 SQIVND (reference sequence). The CDR3 runs to 14 residues. V was pared by 4 bases and J by 2 bases, with 11 bases between. The CDR3 DNA reads as TGTGCCAGTAGTACGCAGGGTTGGCAAGAGACCCAGTACTTC. Translating it yields CASSTQGWQETQYF.

The V and J genes are TRBV6-6 and TRBJ1-5, with a weak D call TRBD1 (5 bases). Germline assignment: CDR1 MNHNY and CDR2 SVGAGI (reference sequence). The CDR3 spans 15 residues. Trimming took off 0 bases at V and 4 bases at J, with 10 bases between the two ends. The CDR3 sequence: CASSYSLGGNQPQHF. CDR3 DNA sequence: TGTGCCAGCAGTTACTCGCTGGGGGGGAATCAGCCCCAGCATTTT.

For the CDR3, the DNA is TGCGCCAGCAGCCAACATACAGGGATTGGCGAAAAACTGTTTTTT. Translated: CASSQHTGIGEKLFF. The rearrangement uses TRBV10-2 and TRBJ1-4; a possible D gene is TRBD1 (6 bases). The germline V gene has CDR1 WSHSY and CDR2 SAAADI. The CDR3 consists of 15 residues. Trimming left V 6 bases short and J 8 bases short, with 19 bases between.

This clone has more than one count but fewer than ten. The chain couples TRBV7-2 to TRBJ1-2; a weak D match, TRBD1 (6 bases). The CDR3 spans 12 residues. Trimming pared 1 base from V and 7 bases from J, leaving 7 bases between. Germline lookup yields CDR1 SGHTA and CDR2 FQGNSA. CDR3 amino acids: CASSLVRGGYTF. As DNA, the CDR3 is TGTGCCAGCAGCTTAGTCAGGGGTGGCTACACCTTC.

V is TRBV7-9 and J is TRBJ1-3; tentative D call: TRBD1 (5 bases). With 1 base removed from V and 0 bases from J, the gap between germline ends came to 10 bases. The CDR3 extends over 16 amino acids. Germline loops: CDR1 SEHNR, CDR2 FQNEAQ (reference sequence). DNA for the CDR3: TGTGCCAGCAGCTTAGGGGGCGGGGGCTCTGGAAACACCATATATTTT. This gives the protein CASSLGGGGSGNTIYF.